This TCR beta chain emerged from a study of T cells in Graves' hyperthyroidism and ophthalmopathy. At the level of the study: Any treatment followed the collection of peripheral blood at initial diagnosis.

This clonotype has at least ten counts. In patients aged 18 to 65, hyperthyroidism was newly diagnosed, with duration under 2 months. Clinicians diagnosed patients from clinical symptoms, serum thyroxine and TRAb, thyroid ultrasound and orbital computed tomography. Source material for PBMCs was about 10 ml fresh peripheral blood. The V end lost 0 bases, the J end lost 3 bases, and 14 bases lay between the germline ends. The germline V gene has CDR1 MNHEY and CDR2 SMNVEV (reference sequence). The CDR3 is made up of 17 amino acids. Researchers amplified the TCR beta CDR3 regions from RNA transcripts. The HTBI primer set drove a first-round RT-PCR of the TCR CDR3. TCRdb reanalysed the multiplex PCR reads using MiXCR and keeps one entry per CDR3 protein. The data show more than 600,000 distinct CDR3 sequences, over 15% seen once.

Sequences were obtained from blood. The genes are TRBV27 and TRBJ1-4, with D perhaps matching TRBD1 (5 bases). This sequence originates from a man aged 18 to 29 with Graves' hyperthyroidism. DNA of the CDR3: TGTGCCAGCAGTTTATCGGGACCACCGAGGGCTAATGAAAAACTGTTTTTT. Its protein product is CASSLSGPPRANEKLFF.